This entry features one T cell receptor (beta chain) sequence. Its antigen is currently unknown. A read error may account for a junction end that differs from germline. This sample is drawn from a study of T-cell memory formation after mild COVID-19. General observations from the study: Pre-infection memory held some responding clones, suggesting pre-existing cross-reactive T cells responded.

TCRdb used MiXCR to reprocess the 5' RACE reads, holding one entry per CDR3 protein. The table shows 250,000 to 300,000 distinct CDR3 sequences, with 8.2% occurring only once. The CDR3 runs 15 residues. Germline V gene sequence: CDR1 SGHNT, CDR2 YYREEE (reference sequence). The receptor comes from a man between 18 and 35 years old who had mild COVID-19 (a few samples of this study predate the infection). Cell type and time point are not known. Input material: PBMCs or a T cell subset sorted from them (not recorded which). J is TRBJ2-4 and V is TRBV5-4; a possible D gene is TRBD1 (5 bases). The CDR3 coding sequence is TGTTCCAGCAGCCCGGTCCCACAGGAAAAAAACATTCAGTACTTC. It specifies CSSSPVPQEKNIQYF.